The entry that follows covers one T cell receptor (beta chain) sequence. Its antigen is as yet unknown. This entry comes from a study of OX40 agonist ivuxolimab in advanced cancers. Overall study findings and caveats: In general, CD8+ T cells held more expanded clones than CD4+ did, on average.

The CDR3 contains 14 residues. Germline assignment: CDR1 LNHDA and CDR2 SQIVND (reference sequence). V lost 6 bases, J lost 6 bases, and 14 bases lay in between. Some clones are missing from TCRdb's copy, which holds only in-frame ones; the method was immunoSEQ multiplex PCR. The sample holds roughly 53,000 clones, around 89% seen once. People who had autoimmune disease history or systemic immunosuppression were excluded. The V and J genes are TRBV19 and TRBJ1-4; unclear D gene. The sequence was obtained from an adult with an advanced solid tumor such as melanoma, head and neck, liver or kidney cancer. The sequences come from CD4+ or CD8+ T cells sorted from blood, collected in a trial of the OX40 agonist ivuxolimab. The CDR3 coding sequence is TGTGCCAGTAGGATGTTGAGGGATCATGAAAAACTGTTTTTT. It specifies CASRMLRDHEKLFF.